The rows below give T cell receptor beta chains drawn from one sample of a study of cytomegalovirus exposure and HLA in healthy donors. The table came from immunoSEQ multiplex PCR; TCRdb's copy has only in-frame clones and leaves some out. The table shows 120,000 to 150,000 clones, with 65% to 85% occurring only once. The sample taken for sequencing was PBMCs. The receptors were gathered from a woman between 35 and 50 years old in good health and CMV-seropositive. The CDR3 runs from the conserved cysteine through the conserved F or W. A D gene is named only where the DNA matches it firmly. Some rows mark clone size as missing; the rest say once, few, many or name a class of expanded clone.

J gene | V gene | D gene | clone size | CDR3 DNA | CDR3 protein
TRBJ2-7 | TRBV20-1 | . | . | TGCAGTGCTTATCGGGAGCAGTACTTC | CSAYREQYF
TRBJ1-1 | TRBV18 | . | . | TGTGCCAGCTCATCTTCCGGGACACTGAACACTGAAGCTTTCTTT | CASSSSGTLNTEAFF
TRBJ1-4 | TRBV9 | TRBD1 | . | TGTGCCAGCAGCCCCTTACCAGGGGGCGCCGGATCAACTAATGAAAAACTGTTTTTT | CASSPLPGGAGSTNEKLFF
TRBJ2-1 | TRBV5-6 | TRBD2 | few | TGTGCCAGCAGCTTGAGCGGGAGTGCTGAGCAGTTCTTC | CASSLSGSAEQFF
TRBJ1-5 | TRBV19 | TRBD1 | . | TGTGCCAGTAGCACAGGGGCGAGCAATCAGCCCCAGCATTTT | CASSTGASNQPQHF
TRBJ2-7 | TRBV28 | . | . | TGTGCCACGCAGGGGGGCAAATACGAGCAGTACTTC | CATQGGKYEQYF
TRBJ1-1 | TRBV30 | . | . | TGTGCCTCCACAGGGTCGGGACCTGAAGCTTTCTTT | CASTGSGPEAFF
TRBJ2-5 | TRBV21-1 | . | . | TGTGCCAGCAGCAAAGACGAGGGGGGAGGGCAAGAGACCCAGTACTTC | CASSKDEGGGQETQYF
TRBJ2-3 | TRBV13 | TRBD1 | . | TGTGCCAGCAGCTTATGGCGAGGGGGCCAGACAGATACGCAGTATTTT | CASSLWRGGQTDTQYF
TRBJ2-3 | TRBV11-2 | . | . | TGTGCCAGCAGCTTAGATCCGGCTAGCCCTAAGACAGATACGCAGTATTTT | CASSLDPASPKTDTQYF
TRBJ2-2 | TRBV18 | . | few | TGTGCCAGCTCACCATCGGGGATAGGGGAGCTGTTTTTT | CASSPSGIGELFF
TRBJ1-2 | TRBV9 | TRBD1 | . | TGTGCCAGCAGCGGGGACAGGGCGTTTCAAGGCTACACCTTC | CASSGDRAFQGYTF
TRBJ1-2 | TRBV5-6 | . | . | TGTGCCAGCAGCTCTCTACCCGACAGCTATGGCTACACCTTC | CASSSLPDSYGYTF
TRBJ2-4 | TRBV28 | TRBD2 | . | TGTGCCAGCAGTTCTCTGGATAGCGGGAGGGGGTCCCCAATAAAAAACATTCAGTACTTC | CASSSLDSGRGSPIKNIQYF
TRBJ2-7 | TRBV5-6 | TRBD2 | . | TGTGCCAGCAGCTTTAGCGGGAGAGGATACGAGCAGTACTTC | CASSFSGRGYEQYF
TRBJ2-1 | TRBV5-1 | TRBD2 | . | TGCGCCAGCGCAGCGGGATCCTACAATGAGCAGTTCTTC | CASAAGSYNEQFF
TRBJ1-5 | TRBV5-1 | . | . | TGCGCCAGCAGCCCCGAGGGAGGGGGCAATCAGCCCCAGCATTTT | CASSPEGGGNQPQHF
TRBJ2-7 | TRBV15 | TRBD2 | many | TGTGCCACCAGCAGAGATCCCGGCGGGAGATCCTACGAGCAGTACTTC | CATSRDPGGRSYEQYF
TRBJ2-1 | TRBV10-3 | . | few | TGTGCCATCAGTGAGACAGGGAATGAGCAGTTCTTC | CAISETGNEQFF
TRBJ1-2 | TRBV7-8 | . | . | TGTGCCAGCAGCTTAGCCCCCCGGGGGTCGCAAAGCTATGGCTACACCTTC | CASSLAPRGSQSYGYTF
TRBJ2-3 | TRBV4-2 | TRBD2 | . | TGTGCCAGCAGCCAAGAGGTCGCGCTAGCGGGAGAGGTAGATACGCAGTATTTT | CASSQEVALAGEVDTQYF
TRBJ1-1 | TRBV19 | . | . | TGTGCCAGTAGACAGAACACTGAAGCTTTCTTT | CASRQNTEAFF
TRBJ1-1 | TRBV29-1 | . | . | TGCAGCGTCGGTTCGGGGAACACTGAAGCTTTCTTT | CSVGSGNTEAFF
TRBJ1-3 | TRBV28 | . | . | TGTGCCAGCAGCCCTCCATCCAGGGGCTCTGGAAACACCATATATTTT | CASSPPSRGSGNTIYF
TRBJ2-7 | TRBV6-6 | TRBD2 | few | TGTGCCAGCCTTCAGGGGACTAGCGGGACTGGCGAGCAGTACTTC | CASLQGTSGTGEQYF